In this sample, the clone carrying this T cell receptor (beta chain) turned up many times. Its target is unknown. Sample-barcoded 5' priming and a J-beta primer mix drove a second PCR of about 6 to 12 cycles. TCRdb re-analysed the 5' RACE reads in MiXCR, keeping a single row per CDR3 protein. The sample lists hundreds of thousands of distinct CDR3 sequences, more than 25% seen once, with 15% to 20% in the top ten. Caucasian, healthy and from Russia, the donors were aged between about 6 and 100. Germline lookup yields CDR1 SGHVS and CDR2 FQNEAQ. This CDR3 has 17 amino acids. V was cut by 1 base and J by 0 bases, with 13 bases left in between. This record comes from a study of blood T cells in healthy people across ages. Notes on the study in general: When set beside aged donors, long-lived donors presented more naive CD4+ cells and higher diversity. It was found that TCR beta diversity correlated strongly with the percentage of naive T cells. When one million T cells were used, diversity estimates were thought to be underestimates.

The sequence came from a woman over 75 in good health. The gene calls are TRBV7-8 and TRBJ1-5, with no clear D. Source material: blood. CDR3 DNA sequence: TGTGCCAGCAGCTTAGGTAGTCCGGCAGGTAGCAATCAGCCCCAGCATTTT. It codes for CASSLGSPAGSNQPQHF.